The rows below give T cell receptor beta chains drawn from one sample of a study of control samples from healthy donors and cancer patients. Libraries were prepared by immunoSEQ multiplex PCR; TCRdb keeps only in-frame clonotypes and omits some of them. Altogether around 33,000 clones are present, more than 85% being singletons, with the ten largest covering about 1.6%. What was sequenced was PBMCs. The receptor source for this set is a woman aged 40 to 50 with lung cancer. CDR3s include the opening cysteine and the closing phenylalanine or tryptophan. The D gene is left open where the match is weak. Some rows mark clone size as missing; the rest say once, few, many or name a class of expanded clone.

. TRBJ1-1 TRBV15 . TGTGCCACCAGCAGAGATCTGACGAACACTGAAGCTTTCTTT CATSRDLTNTEAFF
. TRBJ2-3 TRBV20-1 . TGCAGTGCTAGTCGGGGGGCGGGGACAGATACGCAGTATTTT CSASRGAGTDTQYF
. TRBJ2-3 TRBV9 . TGTGCCAGCTCCCTTAAGAACACAGATACGCAGTATTTT CASSLKNTDTQYF
. TRBJ2-7 TRBV5-1 few TGCGCCAGCAGCTTGGGACAGGTCCCGCCCTACGAGCAGTACTTC CASSLGQVPPYEQYF
TRBD2 TRBJ2-3 TRBV3-1/TRBV3-2 . TGTGCCAGCAACCTAGCGGGGGCGAACACAGATACGCAGTATTTT CASNLAGANTDTQYF
. TRBJ2-7 TRBV4-2 once TGTGCCAGCAGCCACCGACAGGGAGGGTACGAGCAGTACTTC CASSHRQGGYEQYF
TRBD2 TRBJ2-3 TRBV7-6 . TGTGCCAGCAGCCAAAAGACGGGGGGAGATACGCAGTATTTT CASSQKTGGDTQYF
TRBD1 TRBJ1-2 TRBV7-2 few TGTGCCAGCAGCTCTCGACAGGGGAACGGCTACACCTTC CASSSRQGNGYTF
. TRBJ1-1 TRBV15 . TGTGCCACCAGCAAGGCAAGGTGGACTGAAGCTTTCTTT CATSKARWTEAFF
. TRBJ2-6 TRBV19 . TGTGCCAGTAGTATACCGGGTCCCTCTGGGGCCAACGTCCTGACTTTC CASSIPGPSGANVLTF
. TRBJ1-5 TRBV4-2 . TGTGCCAGCAGCCAAGAACAGGGACTTGGCAATCAGCCCCAGCATTTT CASSQEQGLGNQPQHF